The 28 T cell receptor beta chains below come from one sample, sequenced in a study of blood T cells in healthy people across ages. The second PCR ran about 6 to 12 cycles with a sample-barcoded 5' primer and J-beta primers. TCRdb reanalysed the 5' RACE reads using MiXCR and keeps one entry per CDR3 protein. The profile shows about 1.6 million distinct CDR3 sequences, roughly 32% of them singletons. Sequencing used blood. The receptors come from a woman aged 25-40 years in good health.

The sample holds many counts of this clonotype. The junction does not match germline at one end; this may be a read error. The V gene is TRBV5-1, the J gene TRBJ2-1; 8 bases line up with TRBD1. The CDR3 has 15 amino acids. Per germline, CDR1 SGHRS and CDR2 YFSETQ. CDR3 DNA sequence: TGTGCCAGCAGTTTGGGACAGGCCTCCTACAATGAGCAGTTCTTC. It specifies CASSLGQASYNEQFF.

Concerning this clonotype itself: Since a much larger clone is just one base distant, this may be a read error. The rearrangement uses TRBV29-1 and TRBJ2-3; TRBD2 is a possible D gene (6 bases). CDR1 is SQVTM, CDR2 ANQGSEA, per germline. The CDR3 has 12 residues. The CDR3 region has the DNA TGCAGGGGCGGGACCCCAGGGGATACGCAGTATTTT. It translates to CRGGTPGDTQYF.

The rearrangement uses TRBV20-1 and TRBJ2-7; 7 nucleotides match TRBD2. The CDR3 sequence is 16 residues long. Looked up from germline, CDR1 is DFQATT and CDR2 is SNEGSKA (reference sequence). V shed 6 bases, J shed 4 bases, and the junction held 18 bases outside the gene matches. CDR3: CSATSGLAGVSYEQYF. The CDR3, as DNA: TGCAGTGCAACTTCGGGACTTGCGGGAGTAAGTTACGAGCAGTACTTC.

The V and J genes are TRBV12-3 or TRBV12-4 and TRBJ2-1; TRBD2 matches at 16 bases. V dropped 9 bases and J dropped 13; count of bases not matched to a gene: 9. CDR3 length: 14 residues. The CDR3 region is CASAPGLAGGVQFF. The CDR3 nucleotides are TGTGCCAGTGCCCCGGGACTAGCGGGAGGGGTTCAGTTCTTC.

This chain joins TRBV18 and TRBJ2-7, with TRBD1 matching 10 bases. The CDR3 has 14 residues. V trimming: 5 bases; J trimming: 6 bases; junction bases outside the gene matches: 7. The germline gives CDR1 KGHSH, CDR2 LQKENI. CDR3 residues: CASSSGTGVVEQYF. The CDR3 bases are TGTGCCAGCTCATCCGGGACAGGGGTGGTCGAGCAGTACTTC.

This clonotype was observed a handful of times. V gene TRBV6-2 or TRBV6-3 combines with J gene TRBJ2-4; 11 positions match TRBD2. The DNA end is more similar to TRBJ2-5, so the J call may be wrong. Per germline, CDR1 MNHEY and CDR2 SVGEGT. The CDR3 totals 16 residues. The CDR3: CASSSNSGRARETQYF. CDR3 nucleotides: TGTGCCAGCAGTTCCAATAGCGGGAGGGCGCGGGAGACCCAGTACTTC.

V is TRBV20-1 and J is TRBJ2-6; no reliable D call. The CDR3 has 14 amino acids. Germline V lookup: CDR1 DFQATT, CDR2 SNEGSKA (reference sequence). Deletions cut 2 bases from V and 0 bases from J, with 5 bases between. The CDR3 is CSARPYSGANVLTF. The DNA for the CDR3 is TGCAGTGCTAGACCCTACTCTGGGGCCAACGTCCTGACTTTC.

The chain is built from TRBV18 and TRBJ2-1, with TRBD1 identical over 8 bases. Per the germline V gene, CDR1 is KGHSH and CDR2 is LQKENI. V gave up 0 bases and J gave up 2 bases; unmatched junction bases: 6. This CDR3 contains 17 residues. CDR3 in amino acids: CASSPPSPGGPYNEQFF. The CDR3 nucleotides are TGTGCCAGCTCACCACCCTCCCCAGGGGGCCCCTACAATGAGCAGTTCTTC.

This clonotype has more than one count but fewer than ten. The gene calls are TRBV9 and TRBJ1-1, with TRBD1 as a possible D gene (5 bases). The V end lost 2 bases, the J end lost 4 bases, and 12 bases lay between the germline ends. The CDR3 contains 14 residues. Germline assignment: CDR1 SGDLS and CDR2 YYNGEE. CDR3 residues: CASSVAGRPTEAFF. CDR3 nucleotides: TGTGCCAGCAGCGTCGCAGGGAGGCCCACTGAAGCTTTCTTT.

This clonotype has just a few counts. The J gene is TRBJ1-2, the V gene TRBV5-1; no clear D. V was trimmed by 7 bases and J by 1 base, leaving 14 bases between them. The V gene's germline CDR1 is SGHRS and CDR2 YFSETQ. This CDR3 is built from 14 residues. CDR3 sequence (DNA): TGCGCCAGCGCCATTGGAAGTAATAACTATGGCTACACCTTC. Protein sequence: CASAIGSNNYGYTF.

J is TRBJ1-2 and V is TRBV20-1; weak D call: TRBD1 (5 bases). The CDR3 totals 14 residues. Trimming stripped 0 bases from V and 3 bases from J, with 11 bases between. Germline loops: CDR1 DFQATT, CDR2 SNEGSKA (reference sequence). In DNA, the CDR3 is TGCAGTGCTAGAGACGGCAAAGGGGACTATGGCTACACCTTC. This encodes CSARDGKGDYGYTF.

The rearrangement uses TRBV5-1 and TRBJ1-1; maybe TRBD1 (5 bases). This CDR3 is 14 amino acids long. The V and J ends lost 3 bases and 3 bases respectively, with 12 bases between them. Germline lookup yields CDR1 SGHRS and CDR2 YFSETQ. CDR3 DNA sequence: TGCGCCAGCAGCTGGGGGGGGGTCGACACTGAAGCTTTCTTT. This translates into CASSWGGVDTEAFF.

The rearrangement joins TRBV6-1 to TRBJ2-3, with a tentative D call TRBD2 (5 bases). The CDR3 is 15 residues long. V was trimmed by 3 bases and J by 0 bases, leaving 10 bases between them. Germline V CDR1 and CDR2: MNHNS, SASEGT. Here the CDR3 reads CASSDVGGSTDTQYF. CDR3 sequence (DNA): TGTGCCAGCAGTGATGTTGGCGGGAGCACAGATACGCAGTATTTT.

A single count supports this clonotype. V gene TRBV7-9 combines with J gene TRBJ1-4; D possibly corresponds to TRBD1 (5 bases). CDR3 length: 15 amino acids. Germline V gene lookup returns CDR1 SEHNR and CDR2 FQNEAQ (reference sequence). V lost 5 bases and J lost 8, with 18 bases in between. DNA for the CDR3: TGTGCCAGCAGCCTCACCGAGTACAAGGGGGAAAAACTGTTTTTT. It encodes CASSLTEYKGEKLFF.

The rearrangement uses TRBV7-8 and TRBJ2-3; D may be TRBD1 (6 bases). Germline values: CDR1 SGHVS, CDR2 FQNEAQ. The V gene lost 5 bases and the J gene lost 6 bases, with 18 bases spanning the gap. CDR3 length: 15 residues. The CDR3 DNA follows: TGTGCCAGCAGCCTACTGCGACGGACAGTCGATACGCAGTATTTT. Its translation is CASSLLRRTVDTQYF.

The sample holds one count of this clonotype. This chain's CDR3 is CASSPPGLAESEQFF. The CDR3 coding sequence is TGTGCCAGCAGTCCGCCGGGACTAGCGGAGAGTGAGCAGTTCTTC. The rearrangement joins TRBV6-1 to TRBJ2-1; 11 bases line up with TRBD2. Germline V lookup: CDR1 MNHNS, CDR2 SASEGT. The CDR3 sequence is 15 residues long. The trim removed 5 bases at V and 9 bases at J, leaving 9 bases unmatched.

This sequence joins TRBV12-3 or TRBV12-4 and TRBJ2-3; the match to TRBD2 covers 8 bases. V trimming: 8 bases; J trimming: 0 bases; junction bases outside the gene matches: 7. The CDR3 covers 15 residues. This chain's CDR3 is CASVIGGVSTDTQYF. Written as DNA, the CDR3 is TGTGCCAGCGTAATCGGGGGGGTGAGCACAGATACGCAGTATTTT.

This clonotype was seen more than once but under ten times. V usage is TRBV11-2 and J usage is TRBJ2-3; D may be TRBD2 (6 bases). This CDR3 has 19 amino acids. V lost 0 bases and J lost 4, with 23 bases in between. Germline V lookup: CDR1 SGHAT, CDR2 FQNNGV. Here the CDR3 DNA reads TGTGCCAGCAGCTTAGATGTGGGAGGTTGGGATTCGCCCCCAGATACGCAGTATTTT. This translates into CASSLDVGGWDSPPDTQYF.

The V call is TRBV10-3, the J call TRBJ1-1; D is unresolved. The CDR3 extends over 17 amino acids. The germline V gene has CDR1 ENHRY and CDR2 SYGVKD. The germline V and J ends were trimmed by 3 bases and 1 base, with 18 bases remaining between them. CDR3 in amino acids: CAISEHPAGLGNTEAFF. The CDR3 DNA is TGTGCCATCAGTGAACACCCGGCTGGGTTGGGGAACACTGAAGCTTTCTTT.

This clonotype came up many times. The chain is built from TRBV27 and TRBJ2-1; TRBD2 might be the D (6 bases). CDR3 size: 12 residues. Germline CDR1 reads MNHEY; CDR2 reads SMNVEV (reference sequence). V dropped 3 bases and J dropped 8 bases, with 8 bases sitting between them. The chain's CDR3 is CASSFTGDEQFF. The CDR3 nucleotides are TGTGCCAGCAGTTTCACGGGAGATGAGCAGTTCTTC.

The chain has TRBV4-2 and TRBJ2-1; D call uncertain. V was clipped by 6 bases and J by 1 base, with 13 bases between them. Looked up from germline, CDR1 is LGHNA and CDR2 is YNFKEQ. The length of the CDR3 is 15 residues. In DNA form, the CDR3 reads TGTGCCAGCAGACCGACGAGCCTGTCCTACAATGAGCAGTTCTTC. As protein: CASRPTSLSYNEQFF.

This clonotype was picked up a small number of times. The chain links TRBV2 to TRBJ2-5; weak D call: TRBD1 (6 bases). V gave up 11 bases and J gave up 2 bases, with 9 bases separating them. The CDR3 has 11 residues. From germline, CDR1 is SNHLY and CDR2 FYNNEI. Written as DNA, the CDR3 is TGTGCCGCAGGGGCTCAAGAGACCCAGTACTTC. The encoded protein is CAAGAQETQYF.

The chain is built from TRBV20-1 and TRBJ2-4; TRBD2 matches at 14 bases. The germline V gene encodes CDR1 DFQATT and CDR2 SNEGSKA (reference sequence). CDR3 size: 17 residues. The junction had 3 bases not matched to a gene; V was cut back by 1 base and J by 1 base. The chain's CDR3 is CSARARTSGRAKNIQYF. CDR3 sequence (DNA): TGCAGTGCTAGAGCCCGGACTAGCGGGAGGGCCAAAAACATTCAGTACTTC.

The V and J genes are TRBV27 and TRBJ2-7; 11 bases are a match to TRBD2. This CDR3 comprises 18 residues. Germline values: CDR1 MNHEY, CDR2 SMNVEV (reference sequence). V gave up 2 bases and J gave up 1 base; unmatched junction bases: 10. The CDR3, as DNA: TGTGCCAGCAGTTTACTCACTAGCGGGAGCACTAATTCCTACGAGCAGTACTTC. Translated, it gives CASSLLTSGSTNSYEQYF.

The J gene is TRBJ2-7, the V gene TRBV20-1, with 7 bases identical to TRBD1. J gave up 6 bases and V 6 bases, and 17 bases lay outside the gene matches. The CDR3 runs to 15 residues. The germline V gene has CDR1 DFQATT and CDR2 SNEGSKA (reference sequence). The CDR3 DNA is TGCAGTGCAACAGGGGCCTCCGTAACTCCAGGCGAGCAGTACTTC. Protein product: CSATGASVTPGEQYF.

A remark on this clonotype: One end of the junction varies from germline; a read error may be responsible. J is TRBJ2-1 and V is TRBV4-1, with D uncertain. Germline values: CDR1 MGHRA, CDR2 YSYEKL. The CDR3 totals 17 residues. Here the CDR3 DNA reads TGCGCCCGCAGCCAAAAGCCGAACCCAGGACCCGACAATGAGCAGTTCTTC. Translation gives CARSQKPNPGPDNEQFF.

A few counts support this clonotype. The chain links TRBV20-1 to TRBJ2-5; D not certain. Germline assignment: CDR1 DFQATT and CDR2 SNEGSKA (reference sequence). The V end lost 8 bases, the J end lost 4 bases, and 11 bases lay between the germline ends. This CDR3 is 11 amino acids long. CDR3 loop: CSYWTRETQYF. CDR3 bases: TGCAGTTACTGGACCAGAGAGACCCAGTACTTC.

V and J are TRBV7-8 and TRBJ1-2; the D gene is possibly TRBD1 (5 bases). Germline V gene sequence: CDR1 SGHVS, CDR2 FQNEAQ. This CDR3 is 14 amino acids long. V was cut by 1 base and J by 8 bases, with 14 bases left in between. The DNA of the CDR3 is TGTGCCAGCAGCTTAGATCAACTGGGGCAAGGCTACACCTTC. It specifies CASSLDQLGQGYTF.